The clone carrying this TCR beta chain was picked up many times. Antigen specificity is unknown. Using a J-beta primer mix together with a sample-barcoded 5' primer, a second PCR was run for roughly 6 to 11 cycles. TCRdb fed the 5' RACE reads into MiXCR, producing one record per CDR3 protein. Of fewer than 1 million distinct CDR3 sequences listed, approximately 44% are singletons. Donors were healthy Caucasian individuals from Russia aged about 6 to 95. These data are taken from a study of blood T cells in healthy people across ages. Study background: Capture by template switching was about one barcoded beta molecule per two T cells.

General observations from the study: In these data, TCR beta diversity tracked strongly with naive T cell percentage. Roughly linear declines in TCR beta diversity per million T cells occurred with age.

Germline V CDR1 and CDR2: DFQATT, SNEGSKA (reference sequence). Trimming stripped 3 bases from V and 9 bases from J, with 12 bases between. This CDR3 spans 11 amino acids. The sample taken for sequencing was blood. This receptor was taken from a man in his sixties in good health. V and J are TRBV20-1 and TRBJ2-7; a possible D gene is TRBD1 (5 bases). CDR3 region: CSASVRQMQYF. The CDR3 coding sequence is TGCAGTGCTAGCGTTAGACAGATGCAGTACTTC.